This T cell receptor beta chain was found in a study of identifying expanded T cells in peripheral blood (dated by TCRdb to between 2019 and 2020). Broadly, across the study: Technical replicates were generated by sequencing separate aliquots of the same genomic DNA pool, with four replicates compared pairwise. Overall study results and their limits: Between technical replicates the binomial model flagged about 1.2 differentially abundant clones, whereas over roughly 2 weeks the binomial model flagged about 15 and over about 4 weeks 19 to 20. The authors expected biological variance in healthy repertoires might increase further over much longer intervals such as months to years. Across all healthy donors, variance in clone template counts between approximately two-week samples was found to increase significantly with total template count. The beta-binomial model significantly reduced the number of clones called differentially abundant and the false-positive rate across all healthy-donor time intervals.

As for this clone: Its specific antigen is unknown. The sample holds no much larger clone one base away, and base qualities are not on file.

The immunoSEQ Assay, which uses bias-controlled multiplex PCR amplification of genomic DNA, was used to profile TCRbeta CDR3 regions. Per the source publication's procedure: To quantify the absolute abundance of each unique TCRbeta CDR3 region, the sequences were collapsed and filtered. Two models were used to test differential abundance: a binomial model (Fisher-equivalent) and a beta-binomial model that adds time-dependent variance fitted from healthy donors. Any clone with fewer than 5 combined templates was excluded, and a clone was called differentially abundant if its Benjamini-Hochberg FDR was below 0.01. The form v = (b*log(k)+a)^2 was used to model beta-binomial variance as a function of total template count across the two samples. TCRdb re-hosts the immuneACCESS table, in-frame sequences only. Its copies lack some clones; in the studies checked, an unresolved V gene accounts for under half of them, and the cause for the rest is not known. V and J calls and clone size are as listed in that table; D and trimming were resolved from the DNA. The sample profile shows about 130,000 clones; 75% to 90% of them were found once. The biggest ten clones account for 8.4% of the sample.

No immune events, such as infections, were documented for the healthy donors during the collection period. Blood repertoires from healthy donors were used as a training cohort for calibrating time-dependent variance in a beta-binomial model of differential abundance of T-cell clones. The training cohort was composed of around ten healthy donors, 3 female and 7 male. Donor ages ranged from about 29 to 70 years, with an average of roughly 46 years. Whole blood from each healthy donor was obtained from a commercial supplier and was collected at three time points approximately 13 days apart. Genomic DNA was extracted from unsorted whole blood for immunosequencing. V ends up 5 bases short and J 3 bases short, with an unmatched junction base count of 7. CDR1 SNHLY and CDR2 FYNNEI are derived from the germline V gene. Its CDR3 holds 16 amino acids, cysteine through phenylalanine. Only the CDR3 DNA stays, 48 bases, in frame from base 1.

Sequencing was performed on blood. The rearranged chain carries TRBV2 and TRBJ1-5, with 10 central nucleotides matching TRBD1. This clonotype originated in a person aged 18-69 years in good health. The DNA sequence reads TGTGCCAGCAGTTCCCCCGGGACAGGGGTCAATCAGCCCCAGCATTTT. It codes for CASSSPGTGVNQPQHF.